This record covers a single TCR beta chain. Its antigen is as yet unknown. The data belong to a study of OX40 agonist ivuxolimab in advanced cancers. In the study overall: Ivuxolimab, an antibody that agonizes OX40 (CD134), was administered to the patients. Therapy given before enrollment (anti-PD-1, anti-PD-L1 or anti-CTLA-4) was allowed, and around 40% had some. Notes on the study in general: More expanded clones were found, on average, in CD8+ than in CD4+ T cells.

The CDR3 covers 18 residues. Per the germline V gene, CDR1 is SGHTS and CDR2 is YDEGEE. V shed 2 bases and J shed 1 base, with 19 bases lying between them. Assay used: immunoSEQ multiplex PCR; TCRdb lists only in-frame clones, some missing. The sample lists roughly 80,000 clones, 90% occurring once. Any history of autoimmune disease or systemic immunosuppression disqualified patients. Sample: CD4+ or CD8+ T cells sorted from blood, taken in a trial of the OX40 agonist ivuxolimab. This clonotype was sampled from an adult with an advanced solid tumor such as melanoma, head and neck, liver or kidney cancer. The gene calls are TRBV5-8 and TRBJ1-5; D is uncertain. In nucleotides, the CDR3 is TGTGCCAGCAGCTTTGACCAAGTCGGGAGGGCAAGCAATCAGCCCCAGCATTTT. Its protein is CASSFDQVGRASNQPQHF.